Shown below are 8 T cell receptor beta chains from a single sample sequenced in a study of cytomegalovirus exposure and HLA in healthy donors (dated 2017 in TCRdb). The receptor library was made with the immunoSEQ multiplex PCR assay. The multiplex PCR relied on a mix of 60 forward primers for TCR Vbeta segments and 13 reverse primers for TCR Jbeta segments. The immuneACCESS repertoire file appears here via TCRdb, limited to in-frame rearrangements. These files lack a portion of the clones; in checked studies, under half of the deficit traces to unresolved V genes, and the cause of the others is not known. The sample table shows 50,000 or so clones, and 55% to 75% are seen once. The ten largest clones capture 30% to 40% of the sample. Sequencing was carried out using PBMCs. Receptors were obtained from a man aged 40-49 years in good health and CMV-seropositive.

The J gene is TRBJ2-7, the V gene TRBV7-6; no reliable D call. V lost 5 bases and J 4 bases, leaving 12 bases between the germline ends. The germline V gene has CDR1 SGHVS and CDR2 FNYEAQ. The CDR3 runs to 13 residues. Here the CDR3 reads CASSVRVGYEQYF. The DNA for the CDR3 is TGTGCCAGCAGCGTCCGGGTTGGGTACGAGCAGTACTTC.

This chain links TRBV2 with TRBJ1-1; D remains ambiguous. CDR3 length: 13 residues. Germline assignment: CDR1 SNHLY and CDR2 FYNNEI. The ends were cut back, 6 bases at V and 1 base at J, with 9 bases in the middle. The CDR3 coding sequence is TGTGCCAGCAGGGGCCGGGAGAACACTGAAGCTTTCTTT. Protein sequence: CASRGRENTEAFF.

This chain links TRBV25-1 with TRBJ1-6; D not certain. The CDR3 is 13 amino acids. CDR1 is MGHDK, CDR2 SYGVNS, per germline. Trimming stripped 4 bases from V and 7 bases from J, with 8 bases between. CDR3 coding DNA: TGTGCCAGCAGTGGAGGGCGGAATTCACCCCTCCACTTT. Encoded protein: CASSGGRNSPLHF.

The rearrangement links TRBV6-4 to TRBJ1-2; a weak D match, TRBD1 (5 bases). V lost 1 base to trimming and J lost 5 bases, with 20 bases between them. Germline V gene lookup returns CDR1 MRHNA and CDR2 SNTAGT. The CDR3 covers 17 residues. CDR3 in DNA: TGTGCCAGCAGTGACTTGGGGAAAAGGGGCGTCGGGTATGGCTACACCTTC. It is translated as CASSDLGKRGVGYGYTF.

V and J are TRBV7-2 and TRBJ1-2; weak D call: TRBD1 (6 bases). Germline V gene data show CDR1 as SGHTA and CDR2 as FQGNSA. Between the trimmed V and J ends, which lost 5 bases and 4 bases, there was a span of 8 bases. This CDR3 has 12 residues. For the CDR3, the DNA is TGTGCCAGCAGCGGGGGGGCCTATGGCTACACCTTC. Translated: CASSGGAYGYTF.

DNA for the CDR3: TGCGCCAGCAGCATTCGGACTAGCGGGCCCTCCGGAAACATTCAGTACTTC. Its protein is CASSIRTSGPSGNIQYF. The J gene is TRBJ2-4, the V gene TRBV5-1, with TRBD2 identical over 11 bases. The CDR3 is 17 amino acids. CDR1 and CDR2 from the germline V gene are SGHRS and YFSETQ. V gave up 4 bases and J gave up 6 bases; unmatched junction bases: 12.

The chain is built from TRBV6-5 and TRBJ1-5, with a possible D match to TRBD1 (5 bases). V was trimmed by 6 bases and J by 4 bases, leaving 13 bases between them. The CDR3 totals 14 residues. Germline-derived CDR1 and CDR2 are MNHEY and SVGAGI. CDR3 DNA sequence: TGTGCCAGCAGGTTAGAGCGGGGGAATCAGCCCCAGCATTTT. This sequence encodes CASRLERGNQPQHF.

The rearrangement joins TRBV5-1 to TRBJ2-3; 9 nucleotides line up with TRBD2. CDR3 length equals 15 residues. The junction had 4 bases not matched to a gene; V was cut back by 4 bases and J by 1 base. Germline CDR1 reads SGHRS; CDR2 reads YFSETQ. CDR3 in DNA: TGCGCCAGCAGCCCCAGGACTAGCGGCACAGATACGCAGTATTTT. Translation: CASSPRTSGTDTQYF.